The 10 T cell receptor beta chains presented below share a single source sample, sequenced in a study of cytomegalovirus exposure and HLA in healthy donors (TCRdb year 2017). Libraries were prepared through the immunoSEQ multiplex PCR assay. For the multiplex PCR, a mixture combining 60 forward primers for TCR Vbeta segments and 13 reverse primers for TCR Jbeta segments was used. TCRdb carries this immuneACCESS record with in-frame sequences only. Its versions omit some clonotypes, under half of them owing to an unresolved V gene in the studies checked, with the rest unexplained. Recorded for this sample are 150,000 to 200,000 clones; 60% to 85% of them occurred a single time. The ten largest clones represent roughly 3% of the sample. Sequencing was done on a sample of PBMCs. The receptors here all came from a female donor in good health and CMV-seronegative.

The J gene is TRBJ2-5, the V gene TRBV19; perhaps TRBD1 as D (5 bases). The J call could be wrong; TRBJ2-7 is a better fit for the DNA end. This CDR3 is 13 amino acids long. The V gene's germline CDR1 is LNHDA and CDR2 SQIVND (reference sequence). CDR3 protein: CASSIGQPYEQYF. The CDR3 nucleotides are TGTGCCAGTAGTATAGGACAGCCCTACGAGCAGTACTTC.

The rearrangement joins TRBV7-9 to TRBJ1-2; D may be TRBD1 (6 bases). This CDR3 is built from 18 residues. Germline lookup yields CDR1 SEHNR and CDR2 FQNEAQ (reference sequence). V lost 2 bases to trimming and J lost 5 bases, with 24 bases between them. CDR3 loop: CASSLKVNQGLSGYGYTF. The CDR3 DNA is TGTGCCAGCAGCTTAAAGGTGAATCAGGGGCTCTCTGGGTATGGCTACACCTTC.

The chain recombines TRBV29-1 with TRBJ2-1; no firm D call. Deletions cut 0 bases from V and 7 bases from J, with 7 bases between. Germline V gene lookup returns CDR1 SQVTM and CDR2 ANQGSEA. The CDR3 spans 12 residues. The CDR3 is CSVEETGNEQFF. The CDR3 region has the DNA TGCAGCGTTGAAGAGACCGGGAATGAGCAGTTCTTC.

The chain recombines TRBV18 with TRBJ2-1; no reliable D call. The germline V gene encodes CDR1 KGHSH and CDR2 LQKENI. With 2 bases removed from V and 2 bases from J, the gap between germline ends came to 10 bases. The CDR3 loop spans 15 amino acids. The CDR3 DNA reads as TGTGCCAGCTCACCAACCATGGGCGCCTACAATGAGCAGTTCTTC. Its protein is CASSPTMGAYNEQFF.

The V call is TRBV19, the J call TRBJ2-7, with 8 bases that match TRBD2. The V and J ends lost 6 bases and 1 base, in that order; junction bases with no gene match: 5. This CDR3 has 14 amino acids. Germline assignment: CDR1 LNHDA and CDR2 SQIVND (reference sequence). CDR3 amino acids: CASRPKRGSYEQYF. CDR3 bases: TGTGCCAGTAGGCCCAAGCGGGGGTCCTACGAGCAGTACTTC.

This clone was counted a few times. CDR3 residues: CASTPSGGPAGELFF. As DNA, the CDR3 is TGTGCCAGCACCCCCTCGGGGGGACCCGCCGGGGAGCTGTTTTTT. The rearrangement uses TRBV6-5 and TRBJ2-2; TRBD2 aligns across 7 bases. Germline-derived CDR1 and CDR2 are MNHEY and SVGAGI. The V segment lost 7 bases and the J segment 6 bases; nucleotides outside the gene matches: 11. The CDR3 covers 15 residues.

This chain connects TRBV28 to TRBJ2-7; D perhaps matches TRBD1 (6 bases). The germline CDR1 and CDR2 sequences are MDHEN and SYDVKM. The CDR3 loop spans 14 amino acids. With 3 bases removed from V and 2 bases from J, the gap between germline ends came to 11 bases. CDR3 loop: CASSFSGQPYEQYF. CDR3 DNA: TGTGCCAGCAGTTTTTCAGGACAGCCCTACGAGCAGTACTTC. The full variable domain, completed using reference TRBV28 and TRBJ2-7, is DVKVTQSSRYLVKRTGEKVFLECVQDMDHENMFWYRQDPGLGLRLIYFSYDVKMKEKGDIPEGYSVSREKKERFSLILESASTNQTSMYLCASSFSGQPYEQYFGPGTRLTVT.

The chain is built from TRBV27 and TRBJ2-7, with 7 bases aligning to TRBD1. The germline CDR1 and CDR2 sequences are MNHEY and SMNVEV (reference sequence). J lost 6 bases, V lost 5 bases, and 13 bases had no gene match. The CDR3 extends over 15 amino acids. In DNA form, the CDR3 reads TGTGCCAGCAGTCCCAAAACCGGGCCAGGGGGCGAGCAGTACTTC. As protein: CASSPKTGPGGEQYF.

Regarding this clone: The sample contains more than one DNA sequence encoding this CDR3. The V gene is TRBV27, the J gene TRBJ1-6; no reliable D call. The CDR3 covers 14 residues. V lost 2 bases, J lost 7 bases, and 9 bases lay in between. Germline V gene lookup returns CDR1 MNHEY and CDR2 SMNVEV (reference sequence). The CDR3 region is CASSLELKNSPLHF. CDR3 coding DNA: TGTGCCAGCAGTTTAGAGTTAAAAAATTCACCCCTCCACTTT.

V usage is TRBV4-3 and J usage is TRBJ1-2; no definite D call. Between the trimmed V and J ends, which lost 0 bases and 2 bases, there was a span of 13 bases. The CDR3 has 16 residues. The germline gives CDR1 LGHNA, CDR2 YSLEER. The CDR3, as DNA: TGCGCCAGCAGCCAAGACACCCCCCCAGGCAACTATGGCTACACCTTC. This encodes CASSQDTPPGNYGYTF.